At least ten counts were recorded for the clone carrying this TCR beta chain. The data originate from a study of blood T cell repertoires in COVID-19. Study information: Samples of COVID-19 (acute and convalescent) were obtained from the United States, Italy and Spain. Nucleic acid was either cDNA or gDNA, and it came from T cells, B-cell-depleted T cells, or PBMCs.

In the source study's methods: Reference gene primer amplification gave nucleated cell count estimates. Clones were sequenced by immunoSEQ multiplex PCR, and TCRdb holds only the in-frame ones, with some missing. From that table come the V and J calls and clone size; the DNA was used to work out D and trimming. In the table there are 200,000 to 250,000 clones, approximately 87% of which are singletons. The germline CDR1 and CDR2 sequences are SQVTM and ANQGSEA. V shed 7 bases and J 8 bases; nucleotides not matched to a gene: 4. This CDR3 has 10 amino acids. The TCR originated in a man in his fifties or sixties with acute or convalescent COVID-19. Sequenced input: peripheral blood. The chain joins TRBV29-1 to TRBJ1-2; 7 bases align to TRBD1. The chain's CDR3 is CSAQGGGYTF. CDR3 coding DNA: TGCAGCGCCCAGGGGGGCGGCTACACCTTC. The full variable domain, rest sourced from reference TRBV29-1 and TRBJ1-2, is SAVISQKPSRDICQRGTSLTIQCQVDSQVTMMFWYRQQPGQSLTLIATANQGSEATYESGFVIDKFPISRPNLTFSTLTVSNMSPEDSSIYLCSAQGGGYTFGSGTRLTVV.